A selection of T cell receptor beta chains follows, all from one sample in a study of blood T cell repertoires in COVID-19. The data were produced by immunoSEQ multiplex PCR, yet TCRdb's version contains in-frame clones alone and is incomplete. Among 250,000 or so clones listed, about 91% were seen once. The sequenced sample was peripheral blood. The receptors originated from a woman in her twenties or thirties with COVID-19, enrolled during active disease. Both conserved end residues are part of each CDR3. The order of the fields is D gene, V gene, clone size, J gene, CDR3 DNA, CDR3 protein. The D gene is left open where the match is weak. A row's size may be missing; if present it is once, few, many or a size class.

TRBD2	TRBV5-4	.	TRBJ2-2	TGTGCCAGCAGCCCCCAACTAGCGGCGAACACCGGGGAGCTGTTTTTT	CASSPQLAANTGELFF
.	TRBV11-2	.	TRBJ1-4	TGTGCCAGCAGCTTAGAACTCCCGAAACTGTTTTTT	CASSLELPKLFF
TRBD1	TRBV28	.	TRBJ1-5	TGTGCCAGCAGTAAAACAGGGGTGGTGAACAATCAGCCCCAGCATTTT	CASSKTGVVNNQPQHF
TRBD2	TRBV5-8	.	TRBJ2-5	TGTGCCAGCAGCTTGGGGCTAGCGGATCAAGAGACCCAGTACTTC	CASSLGLADQETQYF
TRBD1	TRBV7-6	.	TRBJ1-5	TGTGCCAGCAGCTCCCACAGGGGGCGCCGCGGTGGTGATCAGCCCCAGCATTTT	CASSSHRGRRGGDQPQHF
.	TRBV5-1	few	TRBJ2-1	TGCGCCAGCAGCTTGGGCGGCAGAACCCCCTACAATGAGCAGTTCTTC	CASSLGGRTPYNEQFF
.	TRBV6-2/TRBV6-3	.	TRBJ1-1	TGTGCCAGCAGTCCCATACAGGGAACACCTGAAGCTTTCTTT	CASSPIQGTPEAFF
.	TRBV5-6	.	TRBJ2-1	TGTGCCAGCAGCTTGTCGGGACTGGTAAATGAGCAGTTCTTC	CASSLSGLVNEQFF
.	TRBV4-3	.	TRBJ1-1	TGCGCCAGCAGCCATGGACGGGATTCCAACACTGAAGCTTTCTTT	CASSHGRDSNTEAFF
.	TRBV12-3/TRBV12-4	.	TRBJ1-4	TGTGCCAGCAGTTTTAGGGAGCGGGAAAAACTGTTTTTT	CASSFREREKLFF
TRBD2	TRBV5-1	once	TRBJ2-1	TGCGCCAGCAGCTTGATGCTAGCGGGGGGGCCTCCCTATGAGCAGTTCTTC	CASSLMLAGGPPYEQFF